This T cell receptor (beta chain) was observed in a study of regulatory T cells in long-lasting Graves disease. The study's findings and limits: Persistent disease was characterized by preferential usage of TRBV28, TRBJ1-2 and TRBJ2-5. A limited number of samples was an acknowledged limitation. Comparison showed that persistent patients shared more public clonotypes (about 2,700) than new patients (roughly 1,000).

The CDR3 consists of 15 residues. J gave up 4 bases and V 4 bases, and 4 bases lay outside the gene matches. Time point here: persistent/refractory GD, antithyroid drugs over 5 years with positive TRAb. PBMC-derived RNA was used for the TCR library. As a group, patients came from one endocrinology department in Xi'an, China. A word on this clonotype: Its specificity is unknown.

Libraries of TCR beta came from iRepertoire HTBI primers plus Arm-PCR of CDR3 regions. Each CDR3 protein is one row after TCRdb ran MiXCR on the multiplex PCR reads. The sample carries roughly 500,000 distinct CDR3 sequences, around 20% recorded once. The chain links TRBV12-3 or TRBV12-4 to TRBJ2-1; 10 bases are a match to TRBD1. The source was peripheral blood mononuclear cells (PBMCs), collected when the disease was refractory, from a patient treated with antithyroid drugs. This receptor was taken from a female donor with Graves disease. Written as DNA, the CDR3 is TGTGCCAGCAGTTCCGGGACAGGGGCGTACAATGAGCAGTTCTTC. Translated, it gives CASSSGTGAYNEQFF.